This T cell receptor beta chain was found in a study of blood T cells in healthy people across ages. General observations from the study: Naive CD4+ cell counts and diversity both ran higher in long-lived than in aged donors. Roughly linear declines in TCR beta diversity per million T cells occurred with age.

Between the trimmed V and J ends, which lost 6 bases and 8 bases, there was a span of 5 bases. Looked up from germline, CDR1 is MGHDK and CDR2 is SYGVNS. The CDR3 runs 10 residues. About this clonotype itself: What it binds is unknown.

A sample-barcoded 5' primer and a J-beta primer mix were used in a second PCR of roughly 7 to 11 cycles. TCRdb itself ran the 5' RACE reads through MiXCR, one entry per CDR3 protein. In the table there are under 950,000 distinct CDR3 sequences, about 20% of which are singletons. This TCR was recovered from a man aged 70-80 years in good health. The specimen sequenced was blood. This chain uses TRBV25-1 with TRBJ2-1; D remains unclear. Written as DNA, the CDR3 is TGTGCCAGCAGCCAATATGAGCAGTTCTTC. Its translation: CASSQYEQFF. The full variable domain, rest sourced from reference TRBV25-1 and TRBJ2-1, is EADIYQTPRYLVIGTGKKITLECSQTMGHDKMYWYQQDPGMELHLIHYSYGVNSTEKGDLSSESTVSRIRTEHFPLTLESARPSHTSQYLCASSQYEQFFGPGTRLTVL.